The clone carrying this TCR beta chain was observed at least ten times. Assay: immunoSEQ multiplex PCR; the TCRdb copy retains only in-frame clones and omits some. The sample has roughly 98,000 clones, around 82% seen once. These data originate in a study of control samples from healthy donors and cancer patients. The V gene lost 4 bases and the J gene lost 0 bases, with 12 bases spanning the gap. In germline, CDR1 is SGHTS, CDR2 YDEGEE. CDR3 length: 15 residues. The sample was blood. The clonotype originates from an older woman in good health. The rearrangement joins TRBV5-8 to TRBJ2-3; no clear D gene. CDR3 sequence (DNA): TGTGCCAGCAGCGCTGACGAGTCTAGCACAGATACGCAGTATTTT. Translating it yields CASSADESSTDTQYF.